The sample holds a few counts of the clone carrying this T cell receptor beta chain. Antigen specificity is unknown. The germline gives CDR1 MNHNS, CDR2 SASEGT. J lost 7 bases, V lost 7 bases, and 3 bases had no gene match. The CDR3 is 12 residues long. Those with hyperthyroidism were 18 to 65 years old, newly diagnosed, and ill for under 2 months. Clinical symptoms, serum thyroxine and TRAb, thyroid ultrasound and orbital computed tomography together formed the diagnostic basis. The data were obtained in a study of T cells in Graves' hyperthyroidism and ophthalmopathy. Study-level findings and limits: Ophthalmopathy and stable hyperthyroidism were told apart by a 13 V-J model.

The source material, RNA transcripts, was used to amplify TCR beta CDR3 regions. TCR CDR3 underwent first-round RT-PCR with the HTBI primer set. TCRdb reanalysed the multiplex PCR reads using MiXCR and keeps one entry per CDR3 protein. The top ten clones hold less than 20% of a sample with some 500,000 distinct CDR3 sequences, around 14% of them seen once. This receptor was identified in a woman younger than 30 with Graves' hyperthyroidism. The chain recombines TRBV6-1 with TRBJ2-1, with TRBD2 matching 8 bases. Material for sequencing was blood. The CDR3 sequence: CASMKRENEQFF. For the CDR3, the DNA is TGTGCCAGCATGAAGCGGGAGAATGAGCAGTTCTTC.